The clone carrying this T cell receptor beta chain was counted many times. As yet, its antigen is unknown. The CDR3 has 14 amino acids. With 5 bases removed from V and 0 bases from J, the gap between germline ends came to 13 bases. The germline CDR1 and CDR2 sequences are DFQATT and SNEGSKA (reference sequence). This sample was included in a study of molecular identifiers for immune sequencing clone quantification. Findings and caveats of the study: Should identical TCR molecules share a barcode, the sizes of highly expanded clones could be underestimated.

TCRdb used MiXCR to reprocess the PCR reads, holding one entry per CDR3 protein. The table lists just over 40,000 distinct CDR3 sequences, 15% to 20% of them singletons. Sequencing was carried out using naive CD8+ T cells from blood, with Jurkat cell RNA spiked in. The subset: FACS-sorted CD8+CD4-CCR7+CD45RA+ naive T cells. This receptor was obtained from a human donor in good health. Some libraries in this study had Jurkat cell RNA spiked in. The chain recombines TRBV20-1 with TRBJ2-5, with D tentatively TRBD1 (5 bases). CDR3 nucleotide sequence: TGCAGTGCTGGGGCGGACCCGTACCAAGAGACCCAGTACTTC. It encodes CSAGADPYQETQYF.